This T cell receptor (beta chain) originates from a study of sequential checkpoint blockade in melanoma. Generated by immunoSEQ multiplex PCR, the TCRdb table keeps only in-frame clones and is missing some. The repertoire consists of about 17,000 clones, with 70% occurring once and the leading ten covering about an eighth. Treatment specified: randomized to nivolumab then ipilimumab (arm A) or the reverse (arm B). Between the trimmed V and J ends, which lost 10 bases and 5 bases, there was a span of 14 bases. The germline V gene encodes CDR1 SGHNT and CDR2 YYREEE (reference sequence). The CDR3 consists of 12 residues.

The sequence was obtained from a human donor with melanoma. The starting material was CD8+ T cells sorted from blood (inferred from file names), obtained from a patient given nivolumab and ipilimumab in sequence. The chain links TRBV5-4 to TRBJ2-3, with D tentatively TRBD2 (6 bases). CDR3 sequence: CAWRGVGDTQYF. The CDR3 nucleotides are TGTGCCTGGCGGGGAGTAGGAGATACGCAGTATTTT.